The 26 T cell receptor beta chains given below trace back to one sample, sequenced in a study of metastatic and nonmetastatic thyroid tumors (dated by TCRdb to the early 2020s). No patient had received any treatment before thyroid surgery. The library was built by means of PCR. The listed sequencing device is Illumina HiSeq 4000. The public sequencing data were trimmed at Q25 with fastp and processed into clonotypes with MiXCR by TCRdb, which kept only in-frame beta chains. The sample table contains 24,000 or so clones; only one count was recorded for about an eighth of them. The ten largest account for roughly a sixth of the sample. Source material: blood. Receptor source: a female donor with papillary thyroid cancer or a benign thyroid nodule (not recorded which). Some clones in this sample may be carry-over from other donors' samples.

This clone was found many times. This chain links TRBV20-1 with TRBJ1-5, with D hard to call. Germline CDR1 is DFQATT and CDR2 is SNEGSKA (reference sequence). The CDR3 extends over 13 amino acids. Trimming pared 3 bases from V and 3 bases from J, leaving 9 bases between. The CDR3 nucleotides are TGCAGTGCTAGTTACGGAACCAATCAGCCCCAGCATTTT. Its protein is CSASYGTNQPQHF.

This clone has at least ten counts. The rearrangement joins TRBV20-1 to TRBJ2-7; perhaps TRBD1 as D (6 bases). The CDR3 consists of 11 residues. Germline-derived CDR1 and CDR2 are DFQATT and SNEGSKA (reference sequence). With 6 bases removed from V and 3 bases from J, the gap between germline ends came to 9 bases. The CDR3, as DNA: TGCAGTGCCAAGGGACACTACGAGCAGTACTTC. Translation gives CSAKGHYEQYF.

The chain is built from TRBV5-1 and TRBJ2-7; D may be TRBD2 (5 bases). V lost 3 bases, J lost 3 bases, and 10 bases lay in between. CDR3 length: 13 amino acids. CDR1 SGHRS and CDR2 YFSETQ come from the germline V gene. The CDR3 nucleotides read TGCGCCAGCAGCTGGACTGCCAACTACGAGCAGTACTTC. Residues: CASSWTANYEQYF. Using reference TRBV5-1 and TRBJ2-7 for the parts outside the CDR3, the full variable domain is KAGVTQTPRYLIKTRGQQVTLSCSPISGHRSVSWYQQTPGQGLQFLFEYFSETQRNKGNFPGRFSGRQFSNSRSEMNVSTLELGDSALYLCASSWTANYEQYFGPGTRLTVT.

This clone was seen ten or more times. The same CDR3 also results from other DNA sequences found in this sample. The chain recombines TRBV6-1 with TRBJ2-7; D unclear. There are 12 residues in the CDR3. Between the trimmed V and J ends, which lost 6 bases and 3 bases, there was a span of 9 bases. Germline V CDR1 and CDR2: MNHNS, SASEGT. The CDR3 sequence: CASRGEFYEQYF. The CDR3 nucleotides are TGTGCCAGCAGGGGTGAGTTCTACGAGCAGTACTTC.

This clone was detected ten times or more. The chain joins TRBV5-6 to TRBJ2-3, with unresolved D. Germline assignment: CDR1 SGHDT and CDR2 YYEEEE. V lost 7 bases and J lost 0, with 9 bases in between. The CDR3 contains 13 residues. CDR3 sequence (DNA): TGTGCCAGCGGGCGCAGTAGCACAGATACGCAGTATTTT. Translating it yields CASGRSSTDTQYF.

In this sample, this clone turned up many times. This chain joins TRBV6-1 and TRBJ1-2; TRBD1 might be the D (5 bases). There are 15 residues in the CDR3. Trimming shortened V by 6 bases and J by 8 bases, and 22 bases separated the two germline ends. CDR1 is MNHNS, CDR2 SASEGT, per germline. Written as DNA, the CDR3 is TGTGCCAGCAGCCCCTCGGTTACAGGTGCCGCGGGCTACACCTTC. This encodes CASSPSVTGAAGYTF.

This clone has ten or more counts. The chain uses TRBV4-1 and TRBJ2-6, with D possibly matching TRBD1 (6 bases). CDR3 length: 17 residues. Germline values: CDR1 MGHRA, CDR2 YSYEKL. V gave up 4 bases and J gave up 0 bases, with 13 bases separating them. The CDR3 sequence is CASSPGQSNSGANVLTF. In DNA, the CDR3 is TGCGCCAGCAGCCCCGGACAGTCCAACTCTGGGGCCAACGTCCTGACTTTC.

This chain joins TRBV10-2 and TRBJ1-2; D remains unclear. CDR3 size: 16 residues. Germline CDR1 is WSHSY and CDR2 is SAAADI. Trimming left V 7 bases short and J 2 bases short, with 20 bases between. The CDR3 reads CASTVSPDGINYGYTF. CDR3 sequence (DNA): TGCGCCAGCACTGTATCCCCGGACGGAATAAACTATGGCTACACCTTC.

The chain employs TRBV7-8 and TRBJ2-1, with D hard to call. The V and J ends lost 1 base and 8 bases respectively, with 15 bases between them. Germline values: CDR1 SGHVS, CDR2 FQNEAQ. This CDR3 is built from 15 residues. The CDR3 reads CASSLVSWRPHEQFF. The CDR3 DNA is TGTGCCAGCAGCTTAGTCAGCTGGAGACCCCATGAGCAGTTCTTC.

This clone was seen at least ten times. The CDR3 is CASSPQRSGQGATGYGYTF. CDR3 in DNA: TGTGCCAGCTCACCCCAAAGATCGGGACAGGGGGCGACGGGCTATGGCTACACCTTC. V usage is TRBV18 and J usage is TRBJ1-2; 12 bases match TRBD1. There are 19 residues in the CDR3. The germline CDR1 and CDR2 sequences are KGHSH and LQKENI. V shed 3 bases and J 4 bases; nucleotides not matched to a gene: 15.

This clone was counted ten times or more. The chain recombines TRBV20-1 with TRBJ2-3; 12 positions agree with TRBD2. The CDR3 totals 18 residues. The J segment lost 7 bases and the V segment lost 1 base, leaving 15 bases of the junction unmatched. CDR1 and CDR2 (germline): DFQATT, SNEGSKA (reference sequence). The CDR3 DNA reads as TGCAGTGCTAGAGGTTCGGCTAGCGGGAGGGCCCGGCTCTATACGCAGTATTTT. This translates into CSARGSASGRARLYTQYF.

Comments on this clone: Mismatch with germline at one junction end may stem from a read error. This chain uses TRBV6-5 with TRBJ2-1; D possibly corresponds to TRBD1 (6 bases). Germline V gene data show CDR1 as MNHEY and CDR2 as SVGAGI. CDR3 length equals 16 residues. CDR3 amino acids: CASSSGSGTSYNEQFF. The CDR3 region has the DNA TGTGCCAGCAGTTCCGGTTCTGGGACATCCTACAATGAGCAGTTCTTT.

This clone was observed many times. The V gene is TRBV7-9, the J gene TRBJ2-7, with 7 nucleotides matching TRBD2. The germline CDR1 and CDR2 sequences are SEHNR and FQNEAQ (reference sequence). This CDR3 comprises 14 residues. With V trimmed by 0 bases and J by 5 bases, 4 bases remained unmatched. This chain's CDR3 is CASSLARGGDEQYF. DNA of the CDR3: TGTGCCAGCAGCTTAGCGCGGGGAGGGGACGAGCAGTACTTC.

For the CDR3, the DNA is TGTGCCAGCAGCCCCTCGGATCAGCCCCAGCATTTT. This gives the protein CASSPSDQPQHF. V usage is TRBV12-3 or TRBV12-4 and J usage is TRBJ1-5; no firm D call. V was clipped by 6 bases and J by 5 bases, with 8 bases between them. This CDR3 contains 12 residues.

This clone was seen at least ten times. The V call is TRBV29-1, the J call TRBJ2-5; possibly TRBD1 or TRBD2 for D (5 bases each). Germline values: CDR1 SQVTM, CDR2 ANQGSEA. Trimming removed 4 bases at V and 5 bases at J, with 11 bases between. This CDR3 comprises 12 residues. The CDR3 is CSVVSRDETQYF. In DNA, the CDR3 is TGCAGCGTTGTTTCCAGGGACGAGACCCAGTACTTC.

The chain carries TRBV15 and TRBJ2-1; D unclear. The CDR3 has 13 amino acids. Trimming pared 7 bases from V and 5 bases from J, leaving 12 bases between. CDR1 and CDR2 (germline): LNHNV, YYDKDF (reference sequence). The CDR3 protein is CATTPRTDNEQFF. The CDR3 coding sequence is TGTGCCACCACTCCGCGAACCGACAATGAGCAGTTCTTC.

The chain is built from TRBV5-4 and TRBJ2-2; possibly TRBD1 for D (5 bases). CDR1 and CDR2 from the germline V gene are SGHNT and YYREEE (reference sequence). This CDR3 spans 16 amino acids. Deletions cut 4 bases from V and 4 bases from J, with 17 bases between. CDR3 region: CASSPGDRWVTGELFF. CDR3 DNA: TGTGCCAGCAGCCCAGGAGACAGATGGGTCACCGGGGAGCTGTTTTTT. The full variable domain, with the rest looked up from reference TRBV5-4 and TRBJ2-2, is ETGVTQSPTHLIKTRGQQVTLRCSSQSGHNTVSWYQQALGQGPQFIFQYYREEENGRGNFPPRFSGLQFPNYSSELNVNALELDDSALYLCASSPGDRWVTGELFFGEGSRLTVL.

This CDR3 reads CASSFSGLAAREQFF. CDR3 nucleotide sequence: TGTGCCAGCAGTTTTAGCGGACTAGCAGCTCGTGAGCAGTTCTTC. V usage is TRBV28 and J usage is TRBJ2-1, with 8 bases aligning to TRBD2. Germline V gene sequence: CDR1 MDHEN, CDR2 SYDVKM. With 3 bases clipped from V and 9 bases from J, the junction kept 10 bases outside the gene matches. The CDR3 totals 15 residues.

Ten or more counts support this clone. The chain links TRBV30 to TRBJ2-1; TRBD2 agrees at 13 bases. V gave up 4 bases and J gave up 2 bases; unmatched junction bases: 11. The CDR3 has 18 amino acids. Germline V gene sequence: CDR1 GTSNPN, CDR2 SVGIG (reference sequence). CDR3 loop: CAWTKGTSGKGAYNEQFF. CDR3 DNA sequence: TGTGCCTGGACAAAAGGGACTAGCGGGAAAGGGGCCTACAATGAGCAGTTCTTC.

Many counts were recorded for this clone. In nucleotides, the CDR3 is TGTGCCAGCAGACTCGGGACATGGGAAACCTACGAGCAGTACTTC. Translation gives CASRLGTWETYEQYF. The chain employs TRBV28 and TRBJ2-7, with D tentatively TRBD1 (6 bases). This CDR3 is 15 amino acids long. The germline V gene encodes CDR1 MDHEN and CDR2 SYDVKM. The V end lost 6 bases, the J end lost 2 bases, and 17 bases lay between the germline ends.

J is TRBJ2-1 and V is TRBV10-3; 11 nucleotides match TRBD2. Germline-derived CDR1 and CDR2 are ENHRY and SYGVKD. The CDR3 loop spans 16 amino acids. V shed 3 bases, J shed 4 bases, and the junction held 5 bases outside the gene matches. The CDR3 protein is CAISELAGVEYNEQFF. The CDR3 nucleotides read TGTGCCATCAGTGAACTAGCGGGAGTGGAATACAATGAGCAGTTCTTC.

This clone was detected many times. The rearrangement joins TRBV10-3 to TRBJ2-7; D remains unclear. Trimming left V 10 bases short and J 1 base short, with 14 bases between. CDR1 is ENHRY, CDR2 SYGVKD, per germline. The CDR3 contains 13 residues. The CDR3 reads CATSIPGSYEQYF. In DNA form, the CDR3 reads TGTGCCACCTCCATACCGGGTTCCTACGAGCAGTACTTC.

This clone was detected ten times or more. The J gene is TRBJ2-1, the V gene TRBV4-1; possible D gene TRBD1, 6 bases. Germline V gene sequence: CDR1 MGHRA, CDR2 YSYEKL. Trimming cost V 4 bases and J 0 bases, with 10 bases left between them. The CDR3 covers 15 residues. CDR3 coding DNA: TGCGCCAGCAGCCCACAGGGTAGCTCCTACAATGAGCAGTTCTTC. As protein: CASSPQGSSYNEQFF.

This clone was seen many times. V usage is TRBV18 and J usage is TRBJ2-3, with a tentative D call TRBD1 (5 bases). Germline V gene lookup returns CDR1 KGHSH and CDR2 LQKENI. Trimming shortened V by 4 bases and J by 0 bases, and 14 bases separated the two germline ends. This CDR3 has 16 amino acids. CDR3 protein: CASSRLGAASTDTQYF. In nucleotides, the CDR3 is TGTGCCAGCTCACGCCTTGGGGCAGCGAGCACAGATACGCAGTATTTT.

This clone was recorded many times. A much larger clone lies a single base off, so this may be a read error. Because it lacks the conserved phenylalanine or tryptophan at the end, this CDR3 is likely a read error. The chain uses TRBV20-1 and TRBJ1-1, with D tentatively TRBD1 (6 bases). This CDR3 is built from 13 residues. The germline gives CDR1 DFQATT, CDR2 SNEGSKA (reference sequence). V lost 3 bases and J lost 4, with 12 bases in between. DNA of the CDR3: TGCAGTGCTAGGGGCAACAGGGCCACTGAAGCTTTCCTT. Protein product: CSARGNRATEAFL.

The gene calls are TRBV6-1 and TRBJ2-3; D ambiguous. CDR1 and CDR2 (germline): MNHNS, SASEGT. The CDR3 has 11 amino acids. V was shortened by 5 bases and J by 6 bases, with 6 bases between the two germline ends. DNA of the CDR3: TGTGCCAGCAGTCGATACGATACGCAGTATTTT. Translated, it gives CASSRYDTQYF.